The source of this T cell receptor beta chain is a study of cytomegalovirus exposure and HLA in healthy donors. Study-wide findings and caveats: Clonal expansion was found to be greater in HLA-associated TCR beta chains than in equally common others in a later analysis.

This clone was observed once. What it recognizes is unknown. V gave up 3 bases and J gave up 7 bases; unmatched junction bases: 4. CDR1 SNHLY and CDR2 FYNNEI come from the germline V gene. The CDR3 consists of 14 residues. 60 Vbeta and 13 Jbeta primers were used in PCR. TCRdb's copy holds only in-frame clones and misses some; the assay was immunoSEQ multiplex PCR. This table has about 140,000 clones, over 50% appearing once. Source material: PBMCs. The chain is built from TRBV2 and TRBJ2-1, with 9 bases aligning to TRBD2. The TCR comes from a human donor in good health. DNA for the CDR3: TGTGCCAGCAGTGAGACGCGGGAGGGTAATGAGCAGTTCTTC. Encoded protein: CASSETREGNEQFF.